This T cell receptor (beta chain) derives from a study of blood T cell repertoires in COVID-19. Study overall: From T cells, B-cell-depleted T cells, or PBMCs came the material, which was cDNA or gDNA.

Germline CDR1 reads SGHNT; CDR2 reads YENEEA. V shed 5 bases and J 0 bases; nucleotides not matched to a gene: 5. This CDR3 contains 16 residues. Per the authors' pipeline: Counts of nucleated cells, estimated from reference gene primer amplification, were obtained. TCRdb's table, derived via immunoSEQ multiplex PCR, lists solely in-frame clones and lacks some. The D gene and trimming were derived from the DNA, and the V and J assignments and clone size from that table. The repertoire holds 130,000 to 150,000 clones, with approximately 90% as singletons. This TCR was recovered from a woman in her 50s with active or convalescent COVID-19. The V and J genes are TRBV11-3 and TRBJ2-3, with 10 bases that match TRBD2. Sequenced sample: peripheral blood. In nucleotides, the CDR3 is TGTGCCAGCAGCACCCGGACTAGCGGCAGCACAGATACGCAGTATTTT. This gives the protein CASSTRTSGSTDTQYF.